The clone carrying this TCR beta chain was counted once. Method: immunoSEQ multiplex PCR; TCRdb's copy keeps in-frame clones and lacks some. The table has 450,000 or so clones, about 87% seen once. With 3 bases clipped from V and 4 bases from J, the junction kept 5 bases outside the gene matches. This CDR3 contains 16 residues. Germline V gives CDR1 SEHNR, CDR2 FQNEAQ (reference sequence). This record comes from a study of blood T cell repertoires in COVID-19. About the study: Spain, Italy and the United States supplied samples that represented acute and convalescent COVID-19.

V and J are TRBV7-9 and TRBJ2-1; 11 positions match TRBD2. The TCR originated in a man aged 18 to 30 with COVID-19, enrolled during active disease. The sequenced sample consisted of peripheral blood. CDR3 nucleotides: TGTGCCAGCAGCTTCTCAGGGACTAGCGGATACAATGAGCAGTTCTTC. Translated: CASSFSGTSGYNEQFF.